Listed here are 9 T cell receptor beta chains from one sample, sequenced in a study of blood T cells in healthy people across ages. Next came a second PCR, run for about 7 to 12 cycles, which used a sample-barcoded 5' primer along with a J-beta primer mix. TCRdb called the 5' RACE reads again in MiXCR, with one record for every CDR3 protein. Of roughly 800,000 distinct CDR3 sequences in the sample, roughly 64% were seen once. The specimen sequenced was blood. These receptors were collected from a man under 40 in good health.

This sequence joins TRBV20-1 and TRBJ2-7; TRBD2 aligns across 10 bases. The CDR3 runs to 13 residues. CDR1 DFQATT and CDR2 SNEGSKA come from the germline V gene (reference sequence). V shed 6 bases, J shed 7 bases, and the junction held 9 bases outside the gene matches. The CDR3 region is CSAQLAGPREQYF. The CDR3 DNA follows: TGCAGTGCGCAACTAGCGGGGCCCCGAGAGCAGTACTTC.

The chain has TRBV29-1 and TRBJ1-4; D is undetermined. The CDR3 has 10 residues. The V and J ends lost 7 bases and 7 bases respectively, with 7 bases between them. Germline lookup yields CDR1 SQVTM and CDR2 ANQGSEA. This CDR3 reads CSAIGEKLFF. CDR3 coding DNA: TGCAGCGCTATTGGTGAAAAACTGTTTTTT.

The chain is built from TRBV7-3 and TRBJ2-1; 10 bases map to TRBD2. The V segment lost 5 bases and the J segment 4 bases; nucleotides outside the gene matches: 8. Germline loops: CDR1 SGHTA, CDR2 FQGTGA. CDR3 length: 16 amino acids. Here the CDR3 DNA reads TGTGCCAGCAGCCCCAGAGGACTAGCGGTATACAATGAGCAGTTCTTC. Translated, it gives CASSPRGLAVYNEQFF.

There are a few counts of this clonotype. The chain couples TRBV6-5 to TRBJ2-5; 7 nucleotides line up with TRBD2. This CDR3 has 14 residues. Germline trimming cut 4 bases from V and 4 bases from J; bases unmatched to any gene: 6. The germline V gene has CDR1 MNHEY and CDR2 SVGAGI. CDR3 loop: CASSFGGGRETQYF. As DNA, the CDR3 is TGTGCCAGCAGTTTTGGGGGGGGTCGAGAGACCCAGTACTTC.

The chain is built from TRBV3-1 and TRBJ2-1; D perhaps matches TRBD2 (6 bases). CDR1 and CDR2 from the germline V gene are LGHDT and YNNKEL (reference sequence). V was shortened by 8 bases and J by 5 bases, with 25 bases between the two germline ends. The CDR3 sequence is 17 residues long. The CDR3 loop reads CASGSYSSGRGHNEQFF. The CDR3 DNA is TGTGCCAGCGGGAGCTACTCCAGCGGGCGCGGCCACAATGAGCAGTTCTTC.

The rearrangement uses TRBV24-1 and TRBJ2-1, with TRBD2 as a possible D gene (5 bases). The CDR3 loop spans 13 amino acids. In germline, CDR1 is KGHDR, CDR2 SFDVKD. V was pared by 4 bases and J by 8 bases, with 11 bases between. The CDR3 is CATSERGIDEQFF. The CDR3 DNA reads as TGTGCCACCAGTGAGCGAGGGATCGATGAGCAGTTCTTC.

DNA for the CDR3: TGTGCCAGCAGAGCTACCGGGACAGGGAATAATTCACCCCTCCACTTT. Its translation is CASRATGTGNNSPLHF. The rearrangement links TRBV27 to TRBJ1-6; TRBD1 matches at 9 bases. The V and J ends lost 6 bases and 5 bases, in that order; junction bases with no gene match: 8. Germline CDR1 is MNHEY and CDR2 is SMNVEV (reference sequence). The CDR3 contains 16 residues.

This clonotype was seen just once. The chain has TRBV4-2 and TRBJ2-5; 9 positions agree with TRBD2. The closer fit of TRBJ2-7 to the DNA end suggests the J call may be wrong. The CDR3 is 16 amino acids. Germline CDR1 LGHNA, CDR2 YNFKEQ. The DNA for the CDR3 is TGTGCCAGCAGCCAAGGCCGGGCTAGCGGGACTCCCGAGCAGTACTTC. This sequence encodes CASSQGRASGTPEQYF.

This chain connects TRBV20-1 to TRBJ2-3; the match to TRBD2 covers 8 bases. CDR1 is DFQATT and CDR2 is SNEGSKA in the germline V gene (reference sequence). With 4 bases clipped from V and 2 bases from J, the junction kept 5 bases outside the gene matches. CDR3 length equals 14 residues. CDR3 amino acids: CSANGGRPTDTQYF. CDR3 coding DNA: TGCAGTGCTAATGGCGGGAGGCCCACAGATACGCAGTATTTT.